The clone carrying this T cell receptor (beta chain) was seen a handful of times. The trim removed 4 bases at V and 6 bases at J, leaving 3 bases unmatched. The CDR3 extends over 12 amino acids. Per the germline V gene, CDR1 is SQVTM and CDR2 is ANQGSEA. This specimen belongs to a study of CD8+ T cells in alopecia areata. Sequencing relied on a cDNA template that was reverse transcribed from extracted RNA. Measured with immunoSEQ multiplex PCR; TCRdb has only the in-frame clones, and not every one. Among over 150,000 clones listed, 45% to 75% were seen once. Treatment specified: oral pan-JAK inhibitor, 5-10 mg twice daily. CD4+ and CD8+ T cells were sorted from PBMCs.

This specimen consisted of CD4+ T cells sorted from blood, obtained at week 4, from a patient treated with tofacitinib. The gene calls are TRBV29-1 and TRBJ2-7; TRBD2 matches at 10 bases. The sequence was obtained from a human donor with alopecia areata. The CDR3: CSVVLAGTEQYF. In DNA, the CDR3 is TGCAGCGTTGTACTAGCGGGAACCGAGCAGTACTTC.